These T cell receptor beta chains were read from a single sample in a study of vaccination effects on CD4 cells after COVID-19. Which antigens these TCRs recognize remains unknown. Profiled with immunoSEQ multiplex PCR; TCRdb holds only in-frame clones, not every one. This table has roughly 59,000 clones, 78% appearing once. The specimen comprised CD4+ T cells from PBMCs cultured with HCoV-OC43 spike peptides, sampled after COVID-19 vaccination. All receptors derive from a human donor who received a COVID-19 vaccine. The CDR3 runs from the conserved cysteine through the conserved F or W. A D gene is named only where the DNA matches it firmly. Only part of the rows carry a size: once, few, many, or a class if the clone is expanded.

clone_size d_call j_call v_call cdr3_length cdr3_aa cdr3_nt
. . TRBJ1-1 TRBV10-3 14 CAISESTGRTEAFF TGTGCCATCAGTGAGTCGACAGGACGGACTGAAGCTTTCTTT
. . TRBJ2-5 TRBV29-1 11 CSVGVGETQYF TGCAGCGTTGGGGTAGGGGAGACCCAGTACTTC
. TRBD1 TRBJ2-1 TRBV11-1 15 CASSLTGISYNEQFF TGTGCCAGCAGCTTGACAGGGATCTCCTACAATGAGCAGTTCTTC
. TRBD2 TRBJ2-5 TRBV5-1 16 CASRTAGAGGQETQYF TGCGCCAGCAGGACAGCGGGAGCGGGGGGGCAAGAGACCCAGTACTTC
. TRBD2 TRBJ2-2 TRBV6-6 15 CASSKGGGDTGELFF TGTGCCAGCAGCAAGGGCGGGGGGGACACCGGGGAGCTGTTTTTT
once . TRBJ2-1 TRBV7-3 13 CASSLQGGVEQFF TGTGCCAGCAGCCTTCAGGGGGGCGTTGAGCAGTTCTTC
. TRBD1 TRBJ2-1 TRBV18 14 CASSPTGIYNEQFF TGTGCCAGCTCACCGACAGGGATCTACAATGAGCAGTTCTTC
few TRBD2 TRBJ2-5 TRBV12-3/TRBV12-4 13 CASSSSSGTAQYF TGTGCCAGCAGTTCGAGTAGCGGGACCGCACAGTACTTC
. . TRBJ2-1 TRBV7-8 16 CASSLPPRVAYNEQFF TGTGCCAGCAGCTTACCCCCGAGAGTGGCCTACAATGAGCAGTTCTTC
. . TRBJ1-2 TRBV30 13 CAWKLERSGGYTF TGTGCCTGGAAGCTGGAAAGGTCGGGTGGCTACACCTTC
. TRBD1 TRBJ2-3 TRBV5-1 17 CASSLVGTDPSTDTQYF TGCGCCAGCAGCTTGGTGGGGACAGACCCTAGCACAGATACGCAGTATTTT
. TRBD2 TRBJ2-1 TRBV24-1 15 CAIAGGHNSYNEQFF TGTGCCATAGCGGGGGGTCACAACTCCTACAATGAGCAGTTCTTC
. TRBD1 TRBJ1-4 TRBV18 15 CASSISTGYGEKLFF TGTGCCAGCTCAATCTCGACAGGGTATGGTGAAAAACTGTTTTTT
. . TRBJ1-6 TRBV5-1 15 CASSLDGVRNSPLHF TGCGCCAGCAGCTTGGACGGGGTTAGAAATTCACCCCTCCACTTT
. TRBD1 TRBJ2-2 TRBV6-5 14 CASERTGGTGELFF TGTGCCAGCGAACGGACAGGGGGCACCGGGGAGCTGTTTTTT
. . TRBJ1-2 TRBV7-9 14 CASSLAQGQGAYTF TGTGCCAGCAGCTTAGCGCAGGGCCAGGGAGCCTACACCTTC
. . TRBJ1-1 TRBV2 13 CASSETDNTEAFF TGTGCCAGCAGTGAAACGGATAACACTGAAGCTTTCTTT
. . TRBJ2-1 TRBV3-1/TRBV3-2 15 CASSQDLGRRNEQFF TGTGCCAGCAGCCAAGATCTCGGGCGGAGGAATGAGCAGTTCTTC
. TRBD1 TRBJ1-5 TRBV6-5 14 CASRSTGDGQPQHF TGTGCCAGCAGGAGCACAGGGGACGGTCAGCCCCAGCATTTT
. TRBD1 TRBJ1-4 TRBV5-1 16 CASSLEPGTGSEKLFF TGCGCCAGCAGCTTAGAACCCGGGACAGGGAGCGAAAAACTGTTTTTT
. TRBD2 TRBJ2-3 TRBV3-1/TRBV3-2 19 CASSHQRGLAGGRADTQYF TGTGCCAGCAGCCACCAGCGCGGACTAGCGGGGGGGCGGGCAGATACGCAGTATTTT
. TRBD1 TRBJ1-2 TRBV7-2 15 CASNDQGGAWSGYTF TGTGCCAGCAACGACCAAGGGGGCGCGTGGAGTGGCTACACCTTC
few . TRBJ1-6 TRBV4-1 13 CASRREEDSPLHF TGCGCCAGCCGCAGGGAAGAAGACTCACCCCTCCACTTT
. . TRBJ2-2 TRBV7-9 17 CASSLWVRLANTGELFF TGTGCCAGCAGCTTATGGGTCAGACTCGCGAACACCGGGGAGCTGTTTTTT
. TRBD2 TRBJ2-3 TRBV14 15 CASSTLAGGTDTQYF TGTGCCAGCAGCACTCTAGCGGGGGGCACAGATACGCAGTATTTT
. . TRBJ2-3 TRBV19 16 CASSDRGGVVSDTQYF TGTGCCAGTAGTGATCGTGGCGGGGTCGTGTCGGATACGCAGTATTTT
. . TRBJ2-1 TRBV20-1 10 CSAKSNEQFF TGCAGTGCTAAGAGCAATGAGCAGTTCTTC